Following are 21 T cell receptor beta chains from one sample sequenced in a study of control samples from healthy donors and cancer patients. The method was immunoSEQ multiplex PCR; TCRdb's version includes in-frame clones alone and lacks a portion of them. The table lists about 120,000 clones, approximately 93% of them singletons. Sequencing was performed on blood. These receptors all come from a woman aged 18-30 years in good health.

The rearrangement uses TRBV19 and TRBJ1-1; D ambiguous. The length of the CDR3 is 18 residues. V was cut by 2 bases and J by 4 bases, with 23 bases left in between. Germline V gene data show CDR1 as LNHDA and CDR2 as SQIVND (reference sequence). DNA of the CDR3: TGTGCCAGTAGTATATTTGTCAGCCGGACCTATCGGAGCACTGAAGCTTTCTTT. Its translation: CASSIFVSRTYRSTEAFF.

V gene TRBV5-6 combines with J gene TRBJ2-3; D ambiguous. Deletions cut 4 bases from V and 0 bases from J, with 9 bases between. This CDR3 is 14 amino acids long. The germline V gene encodes CDR1 SGHDT and CDR2 YYEEEE. The CDR3 DNA reads TGTGCCAGCAGCCCAAGACTTAGCACAGATACGCAGTATTTT. Translated: CASSPRLSTDTQYF.

The rearrangement links TRBV30 to TRBJ1-2; 8 nucleotides line up with TRBD1. The V segment lost 5 bases and the J segment 4 bases; nucleotides outside the gene matches: 9. The CDR3 totals 14 residues. CDR1 is GTSNPN, CDR2 SVGIG, per germline (reference sequence). CDR3 region: CAWAEQGEVYGYTF. CDR3 in DNA: TGTGCCTGGGCTGAACAGGGGGAGGTCTATGGCTACACCTTC.

The chain recombines TRBV24-1 with TRBJ2-5; 12 bases agree with TRBD2. V trimming: 1 base; J trimming: 4 bases; junction bases outside the gene matches: 3. The germline V gene has CDR1 KGHDR and CDR2 SFDVKD. This CDR3 is 16 amino acids long. The CDR3 region is CATSDFETSGRETQYF. The CDR3 nucleotides read TGTGCCACCAGTGATTTCGAGACTAGCGGGAGAGAGACCCAGTACTTC.

The chain employs TRBV24-1 and TRBJ1-5; D is unclear. Per germline, CDR1 KGHDR and CDR2 SFDVKD. This CDR3 is 13 amino acids long. Trimming removed 3 bases from V and 4 bases from J, with 6 bases in between. The DNA for the CDR3 is TGTGCCACCAGTGATCAGAAGAATCAGCCCCAGCATTTT. Translated, it gives CATSDQKNQPQHF.

The chain is built from TRBV24-1 and TRBJ1-1; D possibly corresponds to TRBD1 (6 bases). With 4 bases removed from V and 8 bases from J, the gap between germline ends came to 16 bases. Germline V gives CDR1 KGHDR, CDR2 SFDVKD. The CDR3 sequence is 14 residues long. The DNA for the CDR3 is TGTGCCACCAGTGACGGGGGGCCGGACTCCGAAGCTTTCTTT. This translates into CATSDGGPDSEAFF.

The gene calls are TRBV21-1 and TRBJ2-3; the table's D call TRBD2 went unverified against the DNA. TRBV21-1 is a known pseudogene. This CDR3 comprises 15 residues. For the CDR3, the DNA is TGTGCCAGCCCAGGTGGGGAGGTTAGCACAGATACGCAGTATTTT. Translated, it gives CASPGGEVSTDTQYF.

V gene TRBV7-8 combines with J gene TRBJ2-7, with D uncertain. The V gene's germline CDR1 is SGHVS and CDR2 FQNEAQ. This CDR3 has 14 residues. Trimming took off 1 base at V and 0 bases at J, with 7 bases between the two ends. CDR3 region: CASSLGPSSYEQYF. The CDR3, as DNA: TGTGCCAGCAGCTTAGGTCCGAGCTCCTACGAGCAGTACTTC.

The rearrangement joins TRBV6-5 to TRBJ1-2, with D tentatively TRBD1 (5 bases). The CDR3 is made up of 16 amino acids. The germline V and J ends were trimmed by 0 bases and 4 bases, with 15 bases remaining between them. CDR1 is MNHEY, CDR2 SVGAGI, per germline. The CDR3 sequence is CASSYSVGRVRYGYTF. Written as DNA, the CDR3 is TGTGCCAGCAGTTACTCGGTCGGCAGGGTCCGCTATGGCTACACCTTC.

The V call is TRBV2, the J call TRBJ1-2, with TRBD1 as a possible D gene (5 bases). The V and J ends lost 6 bases and 6 bases respectively, with 11 bases between them. The CDR3 covers 12 residues. Germline loops: CDR1 SNHLY, CDR2 FYNNEI. CDR3 amino acids: CASSLQGNGYTF. The CDR3 DNA is TGTGCCAGCAGCCTTCAGGGTAATGGCTACACCTTC.

The chain is built from TRBV5-5 and TRBJ2-6; D is unclear. V shed 0 bases and J shed 1 base, with 5 bases lying between them. The germline CDR1 and CDR2 sequences are SGHKS and YYEKEE (reference sequence). This CDR3 contains 15 residues. The CDR3 DNA follows: TGTGCCAGCAGCTTGGAGGGTTCTGGGGCCAACGTCCTGACTTTC. It specifies CASSLEGSGANVLTF.

This clone was seen just once. This chain links TRBV12-3 or TRBV12-4 with TRBJ2-3; D ambiguous. The CDR3 has 13 amino acids. The germline V and J ends were trimmed by 2 bases and 2 bases, with 5 bases remaining between them. CDR3 nucleotide sequence: TGTGCCAGCAGTTTACTCCCCACAGATACGCAGTATTTT. Translated: CASSLLPTDTQYF.

This clone was seen only a few times. The V and J genes are TRBV28 and TRBJ1-5, with D hard to call. V lost 7 bases, J lost 3 bases, and 16 bases lay in between. The CDR3 runs 15 residues. In germline, CDR1 is MDHEN, CDR2 SYDVKM. In nucleotides, the CDR3 is TGTGCCAGCACTACGGGAGCGGGTAACAATCAGCCCCAGCATTTT. Its translation is CASTTGAGNNQPQHF. The variable domain in full, with the rest retrieved from reference TRBV28 and TRBJ1-5, is DVKVTQSSRYLVKRTGEKVFLECVQDMDHENMFWYRQDPGLGLRLIYFSYDVKMKEKGDIPEGYSVSREKKERFSLILESASTNQTSMYLCASTTGAGNNQPQHFGDGTRLSIL.

V gene TRBV19 combines with J gene TRBJ2-7; D possibly corresponds to TRBD1 (6 bases). This CDR3 region has 14 residues. The ends were cut back, 9 bases at V and 1 base at J, with 16 bases in the middle. Germline V gene data show CDR1 as LNHDA and CDR2 as SQIVND (reference sequence). The CDR3 is CASRNRVESYEQYF. The CDR3 bases are TGTGCCAGCCGTAACAGGGTGGAATCCTACGAGCAGTACTTC. The whole variable domain, filled in from reference TRBV19 and TRBJ2-7, reads DGGITQSPKYLFRKEGQNVTLSCEQNLNHDAMYWYRQDPGQGLRLIYYSQIVNDFQKGDIAEGYSVSREKKESFPLTVTSAQKNPTAFYLCASRNRVESYEQYFGPGTRLTVT.

This chain uses TRBV9 with TRBJ2-5; the D call may be TRBD1 or TRBD2 (5 bases each). This CDR3 is built from 14 residues. The V end lost 2 bases, the J end lost 4 bases, and 12 bases lay between the germline ends. Germline V CDR1 and CDR2: SGDLS, YYNGEE. The CDR3 loop reads CASSVLGDGETQYF. DNA of the CDR3: TGTGCCAGCAGCGTCTTGGGGGACGGAGAGACCCAGTACTTC.

The rearrangement links TRBV12-5 to TRBJ1-1; D unclear. The CDR3 is 12 amino acids. CDR1 and CDR2 from the germline V gene are LGHNT and FRNRAP. V was trimmed by 1 base and J by 1 base, leaving 1 base between them. The CDR3 loop reads CASGLGNTEAFF. CDR3 DNA: TGTGCTAGTGGTTTGGGGAACACTGAAGCTTTCTTT.

This chain links TRBV28 with TRBJ1-5; D not resolved. With 3 bases removed from V and 5 bases from J, the gap between germline ends came to 5 bases. Germline CDR1 MDHEN, CDR2 SYDVKM. The CDR3 consists of 12 residues. CDR3 loop: CASSLLYQPQHF. The CDR3 bases are TGTGCCAGCAGTTTGCTGTATCAGCCCCAGCATTTT.

The V and J genes are TRBV7-2 and TRBJ2-7; 7 bases fit TRBD1. There are 13 residues in the CDR3. Losses at the gene ends were 5 bases for V and 2 bases for J; bases not matched to a gene: 3. Germline CDR1 and CDR2: SGHTA and FQGNSA. The CDR3 bases are TGTGCCAGCAGCATGGGACAGCCCTACGAGCAGTACTTC. Residues: CASSMGQPYEQYF.

This sequence joins TRBV4-2 and TRBJ2-1; the D gene is possibly TRBD1 (5 bases). The length of the CDR3 is 13 residues. V was cut by 1 base and J by 9 bases, with 10 bases left in between. Germline V gene lookup returns CDR1 LGHNA and CDR2 YNFKEQ. In DNA, the CDR3 is TGTGCCAGCAGCCAAGTATGGGGCGGTGAGCAGTTCTTC. It yields the protein CASSQVWGGEQFF.

The chain recombines TRBV12-5 with TRBJ2-3; D not certain. The CDR3 runs 13 residues. The germline gives CDR1 LGHNT, CDR2 FRNRAP. Trimming cost V 1 base and J 6 bases, with 8 bases left between them. The CDR3 bases are TGTGCTAGTGGTTTGGCCACAGCGGATACGCAGTATTTT. Its translation is CASGLATADTQYF.

The CDR3: CAWSVGQGADQPQHF. The CDR3 DNA reads TGTGCCTGGAGTGTGGGACAGGGGGCAGATCAGCCCCAGCATTTT. V is TRBV30 and J is TRBJ1-5; TRBD1 matches 12 bases. Germline loops: CDR1 GTSNPN, CDR2 SVGIG (reference sequence). This CDR3 has 15 amino acids. The J segment lost 5 bases and the V segment lost 0 bases, leaving 2 bases of the junction unmatched.